This T cell receptor (beta chain) comes out of a study of Ad26.COV2.S vaccination and SARS-CoV-2 variants listed by TCRdb under 2021. Some background on the complete study: Vaccine-arm donors came from COV1001, a multicentre, randomized, double-blind, placebo-controlled phase I-IIa trial of Ad26.COV2.S in healthy adults. Trial participants were randomized into five groups of five: low-dose or high-dose Ad26.COV2.S given once or twice, or placebo on both occasions. The specificity and breadth of SARS-CoV-2-reactive T cell receptors after Ad26.COV2.S vaccination were assessed by TCRbeta repertoire sequencing. The TCR-sequenced set comprised about 32 samples: around 20 Ad26.COV2.S vaccine recipients, 5 placebo recipients and 8 SARS-CoV-2 convalescent individuals. Throughout the experiments and outcome assessment, investigators stayed blinded to trial group allocation. Ad26.COV2.S was administered intramuscularly at a dose of 5x10^10 or 1x10^11 viral particles, either as one shot or as two shots given 56 days apart. What the work shows at the level of the full study, not this receptor alone: It was noted by the authors that total T cell responses may have been underestimated by the TCR breadth and depth analyses. The study lacked the statistical power to compare responses across vaccine doses or regimens. Higher spike-specific TCR breadth was observed in Ad26.COV2.S recipients than in placebo recipients (P = 0.0014). Substantial breadth of spike-specific CD8+ and CD4+ T cell responses was reported after vaccination. Non-spike TCR breadth was comparable between vaccine and placebo recipients, consistent with the vaccine containing only spike.

The label giving this sample's treatment or condition can be read as: roughly 18 received Ad26.COV2.S at low or high dose, single or two shots; 5 received placebo; per-sample allocation not given. For vaccine and placebo recipients, the sequenced repertoires came from samples collected on day 63 after the first injection. In Cohort 1b, some 25 adults aged 18-55 years were enrolled at a single site in Boston, USA, between 29 July and 7 August 2020. Ad26.COV2.S was a replication-incompetent adenovirus type 26 vector that expressed a prefusion-stabilized SARS-CoV-2 spike protein derived from the original Wuhan strain. A remark on this clone: What this receptor recognizes is not known. No base-level quality is on record; no much larger clone is a single base apart.

The V end gives up 2 bases and the J end 3 bases, leaving 4 bases in the junction not matched to a gene. In the germline V gene, CDR1 corresponds to SGHTS and CDR2 to YDEGEE. Including the terminal cysteine and phenylalanine, the CDR3 comprises 16 residues. Left in the record is the CDR3 DNA by itself, 48 bases read in frame from the first base. TCRbeta CDR3 regions were sequenced with the immunoSEQ Assay. After extraction, genomic DNA underwent amplification by bias-controlled multiplex PCR, followed by high-throughput sequencing. Regarding the original processing steps: Collapsing and filtering of sequences were performed to quantify the absolute abundance of each unique TCRbeta CDR3 region. Usable DNA was measured by amplifying reference genes present in all nucleated cells, and TCRbeta template counts were normalized to that usable DNA to estimate T cell fraction. Repertoire TCRs were annotated as SARS-CoV-2-specific when V gene, CDR3 amino acid sequence and J gene were exactly matched to a known reactive TCR set. The reference SARS-CoV-2 TCR set was derived from MIRA and filtered for enrichment in COVID-19-positive ImmuneCODE repertoires, a step that removed public or cross-reactive TCRs. Drawing on the MIRA antigens, annotated TCRs were analysed further at the level of specific ORF or position within ORF. Breadth was defined as annotated unique rearrangements over total unique productive rearrangements; depth was the summed frequency of those rearrangements. Two-sided Wilcoxon rank-sum tests were used to compare TCR breadth between groups. TCRdb took this table from immuneACCESS and kept in-frame rearrangements with V and J called. Such tables lack part of the clones; where checked against another copy, unresolved V genes explain under half of the gap, and the rest is unexplained. V, J and clone size reflect that table, while D and trimming were determined from the DNA. The sample table shows 380,000 or so clones, and roughly 89% are seen once. Together, the top ten hold about 5% of the sample.

The clonotype comes from a person between 18 and 65 years old who received the Ad26.COV2.S COVID-19 vaccine or a placebo. Sequences were derived from peripheral blood, sampled in a trial of Ad26.COV2.S vaccine versus placebo. The chain couples TRBV5-8 to TRBJ1-6; 8 central bases correspond to TRBD1. The sequenced DNA is TGTGCCAGCAGCTTAGGACAGGGAGGCTATAATTCACCCCTCCACTTT. This sequence encodes CASSLGQGGYNSPLHF.